This T cell receptor beta chain was documented in a study of OX40 agonist ivuxolimab in advanced cancers. Study results and limitations: Among T cells, CD8+ cells averaged more expanded clones than CD4+ cells.

A remark on this clone: What it binds is unknown.

V was pared by 6 bases and J by 3 bases, with 14 bases between. The CDR3 runs 14 residues. Germline lookup yields CDR1 MNHEY and CDR2 SMNVEV (reference sequence). Sequencing was performed with immunoSEQ multiplex PCR; in TCRdb, only in-frame clones are kept and a portion is missing. This table has approximately 74,000 clones, roughly 82% appearing once. The chain combines TRBV27 with TRBJ1-2; D is unresolved. The clonotype was recovered from an adult with an advanced solid tumor such as melanoma, head and neck, liver or kidney cancer. This specimen consisted of CD4+ or CD8+ T cells sorted from blood, obtained in a trial of the OX40 agonist ivuxolimab. CDR3 DNA: TGTGCCAGCAGCTCAAATGATGGGGACTATGGCTACACCTTC. Its protein product is CASSSNDGDYGYTF.